Listed below are T cell receptor beta chains from one sample, sequenced in a study of CXCR3-negative and CXCR3-positive naive CD8 T cells. TCRdb re-called the 5' RACE reads and gives one entry per CDR3 protein, without DNA. This repertoire includes 35,000 to 40,000 distinct CDR3 sequences. Sequenced: memory CD8+ T cells from blood. Every receptor here comes from a human donor in good health. Some clones in this sample may be carry-over from other donors' samples. Both conserved end residues are part of each CDR3. Some rows mark clone size as missing; the rest say once, few, many or name a class of expanded clone.

v_call: TRBV14; clone_size: NA; j_call: TRBJ2-7; cdr3_aa: CASSQTLVRRDGDEQYF
v_call: TRBV25-1; clone_size: NA; j_call: TRBJ2-3; cdr3_aa: CASSDPATGLESAYTQYF
v_call: TRBV7-8; clone_size: medium-sized; j_call: TRBJ2-1; cdr3_aa: CATQDRASYNEQFF
v_call: TRBV4-3; clone_size: NA; j_call: TRBJ1-2; cdr3_aa: CASSQAEDRTLGSGYTF
v_call: TRBV6-5; clone_size: NA; j_call: TRBJ2-1; cdr3_aa: CASSDRGPYNEQFF
v_call: TRBV28; clone_size: NA; j_call: TRBJ1-1; cdr3_aa: CASSLWQNTEAFF
v_call: TRBV9; clone_size: NA; j_call: TRBJ2-2; cdr3_aa: CASSVVGGRITGELFF
v_call: TRBV4-3; clone_size: NA; j_call: TRBJ1-2; cdr3_aa: CASSQDIETGSQLYGYTF
v_call: TRBV29-1; clone_size: NA; j_call: TRBJ2-1; cdr3_aa: CSVEVGENEQFF
v_call: TRBV4-2; clone_size: NA; j_call: TRBJ1-1; cdr3_aa: CASSEQGMEDTEAFF
v_call: TRBV5-1; clone_size: NA; j_call: TRBJ1-1; cdr3_aa: CASSLDSSGSEAFF
v_call: TRBV28; clone_size: NA; j_call: TRBJ2-1; cdr3_aa: CASSPHAGGNNEQFF
v_call: TRBV27; clone_size: NA; j_call: TRBJ2-7; cdr3_aa: CAISPQAAYEQYF
v_call: TRBV6-5; clone_size: NA; j_call: TRBJ2-2; cdr3_aa: CASSFPTLAGGPGGELFF
v_call: TRBV19; clone_size: NA; j_call: TRBJ1-1; cdr3_aa: CASAEGARTEAFF
v_call: TRBV6-2/TRBV6-3; clone_size: NA; j_call: TRBJ2-1; cdr3_aa: CASTGSGNKGNEQFF
v_call: TRBV20-1; clone_size: NA; j_call: TRBJ2-7; cdr3_aa: CSATTSGRVWEQYF
v_call: TRBV20-1; clone_size: NA; j_call: TRBJ2-3; cdr3_aa: CSARDLRTSGPDTQYF
v_call: TRBV27; clone_size: NA; j_call: TRBJ1-1; cdr3_aa: CASSLSLTGAAEAFF
v_call: TRBV20-1; clone_size: NA; j_call: TRBJ2-7; cdr3_aa: CSAFKTSGNNYEQYF
v_call: TRBV7-8; clone_size: NA; j_call: TRBJ2-7; cdr3_aa: CASSLESSGGSYEQYF
v_call: TRBV6-4; clone_size: NA; j_call: TRBJ2-5; cdr3_aa: CASSPSGSGQETQYF
v_call: TRBV6-5; clone_size: NA; j_call: TRBJ2-7; cdr3_aa: CASSYSGGFYEQYF
v_call: TRBV18; clone_size: NA; j_call: TRBJ2-3; cdr3_aa: CASSPGGSGSDTQYF
v_call: TRBV6-1; clone_size: NA; j_call: TRBJ2-3; cdr3_aa: CASKGGEVTDTQYF
v_call: TRBV25-1; clone_size: NA; j_call: TRBJ2-1; cdr3_aa: CASTGTSGAYNEQFF
v_call: TRBV9; clone_size: NA; j_call: TRBJ2-2; cdr3_aa: CASNGGTNTGELFF
v_call: TRBV2; clone_size: NA; j_call: TRBJ2-5; cdr3_aa: CASIAFRDPGETQYF
v_call: TRBV7-9; clone_size: NA; j_call: TRBJ1-6; cdr3_aa: CASSLGPGEGTPDNSPLHF
v_call: TRBV29-1; clone_size: NA; j_call: TRBJ1-2; cdr3_aa: CSVEGVLALGDYGYTF